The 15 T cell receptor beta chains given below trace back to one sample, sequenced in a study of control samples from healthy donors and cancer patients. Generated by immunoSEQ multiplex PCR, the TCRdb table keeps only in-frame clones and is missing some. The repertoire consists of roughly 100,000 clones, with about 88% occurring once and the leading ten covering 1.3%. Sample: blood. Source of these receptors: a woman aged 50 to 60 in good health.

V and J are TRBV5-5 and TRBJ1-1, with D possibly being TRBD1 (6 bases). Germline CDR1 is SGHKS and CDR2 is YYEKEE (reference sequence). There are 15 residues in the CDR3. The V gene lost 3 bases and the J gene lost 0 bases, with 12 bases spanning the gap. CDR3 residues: CASSSYREMNTEAFF. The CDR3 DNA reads TGTGCCAGCAGCTCTTACAGGGAAATGAACACTGAAGCTTTCTTT.

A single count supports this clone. The CDR3 sequence is CASSPSWGSETGELFF. The DNA for the CDR3 is TGTGCCAGCAGCCCCTCTTGGGGGTCGGAAACCGGGGAGCTGTTTTTT. The chain has TRBV7-2 and TRBJ2-2; D may correspond to TRBD1 or TRBD2 (5 bases each). V was trimmed by 5 bases and J by 5 bases, leaving 18 bases between them. The CDR3 extends over 16 amino acids. Germline CDR1 is SGHTA and CDR2 is FQGNSA.

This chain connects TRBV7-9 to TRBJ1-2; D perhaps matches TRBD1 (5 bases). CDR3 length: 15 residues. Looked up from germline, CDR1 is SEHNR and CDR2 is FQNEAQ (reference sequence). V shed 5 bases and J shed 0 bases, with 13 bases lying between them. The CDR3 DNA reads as TGTGCCAGCAGCAAAGCGGACAACCCTAACTATGGCTACACCTTC. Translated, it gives CASSKADNPNYGYTF.

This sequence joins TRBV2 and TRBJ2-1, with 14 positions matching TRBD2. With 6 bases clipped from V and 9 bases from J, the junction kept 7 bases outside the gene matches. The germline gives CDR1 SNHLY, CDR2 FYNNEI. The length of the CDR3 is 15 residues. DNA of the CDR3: TGTGCCAGCAGGAAAGGACTAGCGGGAGGCATTGAGCAGTTCTTC. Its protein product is CASRKGLAGGIEQFF. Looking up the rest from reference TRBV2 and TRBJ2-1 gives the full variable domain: EPEVTQTPSHQVTQMGQEVILRCVPISNHLYFYWYRQILGQKVEFLVSFYNNEISEKSEIFDDQFSVERPDGSNFTLKIRSTKLEDSAMYFCASRKGLAGGIEQFFGPGTRLTVL.

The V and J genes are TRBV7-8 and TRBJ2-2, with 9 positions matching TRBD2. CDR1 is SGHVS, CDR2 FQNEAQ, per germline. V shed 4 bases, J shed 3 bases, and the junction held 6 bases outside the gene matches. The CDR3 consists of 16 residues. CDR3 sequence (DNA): TGTGCCAGCAGCTCGCGGGGGGGCGGTGACACCGGGGAGCTGTTTTTT. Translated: CASSSRGGGDTGELFF.

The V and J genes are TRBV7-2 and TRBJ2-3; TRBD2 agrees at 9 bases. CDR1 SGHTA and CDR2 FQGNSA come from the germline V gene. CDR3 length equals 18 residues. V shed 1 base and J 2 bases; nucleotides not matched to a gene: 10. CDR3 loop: CASSLVRASGTATDTQYF. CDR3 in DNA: TGTGCCAGCAGCTTAGTTAGGGCTAGCGGGACCGCCACAGATACGCAGTATTTT.

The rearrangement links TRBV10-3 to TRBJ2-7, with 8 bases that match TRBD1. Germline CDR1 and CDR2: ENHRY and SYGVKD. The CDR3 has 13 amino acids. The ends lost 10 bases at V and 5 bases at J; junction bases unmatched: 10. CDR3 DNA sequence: TGTGCCACTAACGGACAGGGCGGCAACGAGCAGTACTTC. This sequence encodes CATNGQGGNEQYF.

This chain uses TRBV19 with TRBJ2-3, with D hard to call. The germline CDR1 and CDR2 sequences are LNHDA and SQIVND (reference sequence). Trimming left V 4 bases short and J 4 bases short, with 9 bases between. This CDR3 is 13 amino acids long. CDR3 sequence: CASSSLPSDTQYF. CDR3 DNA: TGTGCCAGTAGTAGCTTACCGTCAGATACGCAGTATTTT.

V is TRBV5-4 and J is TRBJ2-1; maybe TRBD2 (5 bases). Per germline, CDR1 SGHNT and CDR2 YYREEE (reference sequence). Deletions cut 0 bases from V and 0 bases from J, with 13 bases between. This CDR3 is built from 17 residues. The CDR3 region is CASSLAGNPSSYNEQFF. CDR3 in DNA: TGTGCCAGCAGCTTGGCGGGAAATCCCAGCTCCTACAATGAGCAGTTCTTC.

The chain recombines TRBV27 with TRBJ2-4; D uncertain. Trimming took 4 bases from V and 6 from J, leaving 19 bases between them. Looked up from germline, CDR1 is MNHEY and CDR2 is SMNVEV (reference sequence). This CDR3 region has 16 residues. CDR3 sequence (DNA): TGTGCCAGCAGTTATATAAAGGGCGACGGCAGAAACATTCAGTACTTC. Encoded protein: CASSYIKGDGRNIQYF.

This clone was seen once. The CDR3 nucleotides are TGTGCCAGCAGCCCCGGGGGTGGGGCCTGGACCGGGGAGCTGTTTTTT. This codes for CASSPGGGAWTGELFF. V usage is TRBV7-2 and J usage is TRBJ2-2; possible D gene TRBD2, 6 bases. CDR1 and CDR2 from the germline V gene are SGHTA and FQGNSA. The CDR3 extends over 16 amino acids. Trimming removed 5 bases at V and 5 bases at J, with 18 bases between.

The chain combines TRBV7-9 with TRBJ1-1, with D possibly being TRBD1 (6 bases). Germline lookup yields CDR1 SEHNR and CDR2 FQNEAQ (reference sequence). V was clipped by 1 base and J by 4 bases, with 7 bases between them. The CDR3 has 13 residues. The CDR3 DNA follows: TGTGCCAGCAGCTTAGAGGGGGGCACTGAAGCTTTCTTT. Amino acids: CASSLEGGTEAFF.

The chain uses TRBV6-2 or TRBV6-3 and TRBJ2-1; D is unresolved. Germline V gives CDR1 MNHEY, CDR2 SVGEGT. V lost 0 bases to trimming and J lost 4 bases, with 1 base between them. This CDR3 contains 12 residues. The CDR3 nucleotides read TGTGCCAGCAGTTACTCGTACAATGAGCAGTTCTTC. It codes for CASSYSYNEQFF.

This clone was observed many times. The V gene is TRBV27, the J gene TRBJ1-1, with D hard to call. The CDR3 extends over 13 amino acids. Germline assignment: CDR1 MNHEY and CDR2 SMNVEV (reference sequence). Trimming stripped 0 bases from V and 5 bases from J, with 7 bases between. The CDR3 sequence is CASSLSRGTEAFF. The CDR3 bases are TGTGCCAGCAGTTTATCCCGTGGGACTGAAGCTTTCTTT.

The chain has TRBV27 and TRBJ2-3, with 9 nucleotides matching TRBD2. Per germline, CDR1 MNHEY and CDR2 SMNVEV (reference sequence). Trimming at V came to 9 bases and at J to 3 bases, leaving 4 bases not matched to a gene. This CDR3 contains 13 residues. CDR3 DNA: TGTGCCAGGCGGGGGGGTGCGACAGATACGCAGTATTTT. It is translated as CARRGGATDTQYF.